Listed below are T cell receptor beta chains from one sample, sequenced in a study of T cells in localized non-small cell lung cancer. Data came from immunoSEQ multiplex PCR; TCRdb stores just in-frame clones and leaves some out. The table includes around 94,000 clones, around 90% detected once. The source material was peripheral blood, sampled before any cancer treatment. These receptor sequences come from a man between 40 and 70 years old with stage I squamous cell lung carcinoma. CDR3s include the opening cysteine and the closing phenylalanine or tryptophan. The order of the fields is CDR3 protein, CDR3 DNA, J gene, V gene, clone size, D gene. A D gene is named only where the DNA matches it firmly. A row's size may be missing; if present it is once, few, many or a size class.

CDR3 protein: CASSLGHSGNTIYF
CDR3 DNA: TGTGCCAGCAGCTTAGGCCACTCTGGAAACACCATATATTTT
J gene: TRBJ1-3
V gene: TRBV7-2
clone size: -
D gene: -

CDR3 protein: CASSTLLGQGPDTQYF
CDR3 DNA: TGTGCCAGCAGCACCTTACTAGGGCAGGGCCCAGATACGCAGTATTTT
J gene: TRBJ2-3
V gene: TRBV7-8
clone size: few
D gene: -

CDR3 protein: CASRTKWTGDNSPLHF
CDR3 DNA: TGTGCCAGCAGAACTAAATGGACAGGGGATAATTCACCCCTCCACTTT
J gene: TRBJ1-6
V gene: TRBV2
clone size: -
D gene: TRBD1

CDR3 protein: CASSSRMGQGGYGYTF
CDR3 DNA: TGTGCCAGCAGCTCCAGGATGGGACAGGGTGGTTATGGCTACACCTTC
J gene: TRBJ1-2
V gene: TRBV7-2
clone size: once
D gene: TRBD1

CDR3 protein: CASSLRQGNGYTF
CDR3 DNA: TGTGCCAGCAGTTTACGGCAGGGTAATGGCTACACCTTC
J gene: TRBJ1-2
V gene: TRBV27
clone size: -
D gene: -

CDR3 protein: CASSQDYGGFSTDTQYF
CDR3 DNA: TGCGCCAGCAGCCAAGATTACGGTGGTTTTAGCACAGATACGCAGTATTTT
J gene: TRBJ2-3
V gene: TRBV4-3
clone size: once
D gene: -

CDR3 protein: CASSYSAWNTEAFF
CDR3 DNA: TGTGCCAGCAGTTACTCAGCGTGGAACACTGAAGCTTTCTTT
J gene: TRBJ1-1
V gene: TRBV6-6
clone size: -
D gene: -

CDR3 protein: CASSSTSGGRETQYF
CDR3 DNA: TGTGCCAGCAGCTCGACTAGCGGGGGTCGGGAGACCCAGTACTTC
J gene: TRBJ2-5
V gene: TRBV11-2
clone size: -
D gene: TRBD2

CDR3 protein: CASSARGPGETQYF
CDR3 DNA: TGTGCCAGCAGCGCCCGAGGGCCCGGGGAGACCCAGTACTTC
J gene: TRBJ2-5
V gene: TRBV9
clone size: -
D gene: -

CDR3 protein: CASSQSGGPILYEQYF
CDR3 DNA: TGTGCCAGCTCCCAAAGCGGGGGCCCAATCCTCTACGAGCAGTACTTC
J gene: TRBJ2-7
V gene: TRBV18
clone size: -
D gene: TRBD2

CDR3 protein: CASSPGTPGSQETQYF
CDR3 DNA: TGTGCCAGCTCACCGGGGACGCCGGGCTCCCAAGAGACCCAGTACTTC
J gene: TRBJ2-5
V gene: TRBV18
clone size: -
D gene: -

CDR3 protein: CASSSISGQGYNEQFF
CDR3 DNA: TGTGCCAGCAGCTCAATCTCGGGACAAGGCTACAATGAGCAGTTCTTC
J gene: TRBJ2-1
V gene: TRBV7-9
clone size: -
D gene: -

CDR3 protein: CASMRGVNQPQHF
CDR3 DNA: TGTGCCAGCATGAGAGGGGTCAATCAGCCCCAGCATTTT
J gene: TRBJ1-5
V gene: TRBV6-1
clone size: -
D gene: -

CDR3 protein: CATSRAGAGRAQPQHF
CDR3 DNA: TGTGCCACCAGCAGAGCCGGAGCAGGCCGGGCTCAGCCCCAGCATTTT
J gene: TRBJ1-5
V gene: TRBV15
clone size: -
D gene: -

CDR3 protein: CASSQETGGRAGELFF
CDR3 DNA: TGCGCCAGCAGCCAAGAGACAGGGGGAAGGGCCGGGGAGCTGTTTTTT
J gene: TRBJ2-2
V gene: TRBV4-3
clone size: -
D gene: TRBD1

CDR3 protein: CASSQTRTVQPQHF
CDR3 DNA: TGTGCCAGCAGCCAAACAAGGACTGTTCAGCCCCAGCATTTT
J gene: TRBJ1-5
V gene: TRBV11-2
clone size: -
D gene: -

CDR3 protein: CASRETLRGETQYF
CDR3 DNA: TGTGCCAGCAGGGAGACTCTACGTGGGGAGACCCAGTACTTC
J gene: TRBJ2-5
V gene: TRBV6-5
clone size: -
D gene: -

CDR3 protein: CASSYGGSSGANVLTF
CDR3 DNA: TGTGCCAGCAGTTACGGAGGTTCCTCTGGGGCCAACGTCCTGACTTTC
J gene: TRBJ2-6
V gene: TRBV6-5
clone size: once
D gene: -

CDR3 protein: CASSLGSSPQGIAFF
CDR3 DNA: TGCGCCAGCAGCTTGGGTAGTTCCCCACAGGGGATTGCTTTCTTT
J gene: TRBJ1-1
V gene: TRBV5-1
clone size: -
D gene: TRBD1

CDR3 protein: CASTLEPTNTEAFF
CDR3 DNA: TGCGCCAGCACCTTGGAACCGACGAACACTGAAGCTTTCTTT
J gene: TRBJ1-1
V gene: TRBV5-1
clone size: -
D gene: -

CDR3 protein: CASSPGQGASDTQYF
CDR3 DNA: TGTGCCAGCTCACCTGGACAGGGGGCCTCAGATACGCAGTATTTT
J gene: TRBJ2-3
V gene: TRBV18
clone size: -
D gene: TRBD1

CDR3 protein: CASGWETQYF
CDR3 DNA: TGTGCCAGCGGTTGGGAGACCCAGTACTTC
J gene: TRBJ2-5
V gene: TRBV6-5
clone size: -
D gene: -

CDR3 protein: CASSYLSGTGMWKLFF
CDR3 DNA: TGTGCCAGCAGTTACCTCTCCGGGACAGGGATGTGGAAACTGTTTTTT
J gene: TRBJ1-4
V gene: TRBV6-5
clone size: -
D gene: TRBD1

CDR3 protein: CASSFAEDGYTF
CDR3 DNA: TGCGCCAGCAGCTTCGCCGAGGATGGCTACACCTTC
J gene: TRBJ1-2
V gene: TRBV5-1
clone size: once
D gene: -

CDR3 protein: CASSPVPTGGTIYF
CDR3 DNA: TGTGCCAGCAGCCCCGTGCCGACAGGGGGCACCATATATTTT
J gene: TRBJ1-3
V gene: TRBV7-3
clone size: -
D gene: TRBD1

CDR3 protein: CASSFSRQSYGYTF
CDR3 DNA: TGTGCCAGCAGTTTCTCTCGACAGAGCTATGGCTACACCTTC
J gene: TRBJ1-2
V gene: TRBV27
clone size: -
D gene: -

CDR3 protein: CAISEGGTGELFF
CDR3 DNA: TGTGCCATCAGTGAGGGGGGCACCGGGGAGCTGTTTTTT
J gene: TRBJ2-2
V gene: TRBV10-3
clone size: -
D gene: -

CDR3 protein: CASSISRGNTEAFF
CDR3 DNA: TGTGCCAGTAGTATAAGTAGGGGGAACACTGAAGCTTTCTTT
J gene: TRBJ1-1
V gene: TRBV19
clone size: medium-sized
D gene: -

CDR3 protein: CASSATGRTDTQYF
CDR3 DNA: TGTGCCAGCTCGGCGACAGGCCGCACAGATACGCAGTATTTT
J gene: TRBJ2-3
V gene: TRBV18
clone size: -
D gene: -

CDR3 protein: CASSPGTEDEKLFF
CDR3 DNA: TGCGCCAGCAGCCCCGGGACTGAGGATGAAAAACTGTTTTTT
J gene: TRBJ1-4
V gene: TRBV5-1
clone size: -
D gene: -

CDR3 protein: CASTKDRGYGYTF
CDR3 DNA: TGTGCCAGCACAAAAGACAGGGGCTATGGCTACACCTTC
J gene: TRBJ1-2
V gene: TRBV7-9
clone size: -
D gene: TRBD1

CDR3 protein: CATSSRGGGETQYF
CDR3 DNA: TGTGCCACCAGCAGCCGGGGTGGGGGAGAGACCCAGTACTTC
J gene: TRBJ2-5
V gene: TRBV15
clone size: -
D gene: -

CDR3 protein: CASSFAPTGELFF
CDR3 DNA: TGCGCCAGCAGCTTTGCCCCCACCGGGGAGCTGTTTTTT
J gene: TRBJ2-2
V gene: TRBV5-1
clone size: -
D gene: -

CDR3 protein: CASSGFNSPLHF
CDR3 DNA: TGTGCCAGCAGCGGGTTTAATTCACCCCTCCACTTT
J gene: TRBJ1-6
V gene: TRBV14
clone size: -
D gene: -

CDR3 protein: CASSSGGATDTQYF
CDR3 DNA: TGTGCCAGCAGTTCCGGGGGGGCCACAGATACGCAGTATTTT
J gene: TRBJ2-3
V gene: TRBV6-4
clone size: -
D gene: TRBD2

CDR3 protein: CASSPMRYVSGANVLTF
CDR3 DNA: TGTGCCAGCTCACCAATGCGATACGTCTCTGGGGCCAACGTCCTGACTTTC
J gene: TRBJ2-6
V gene: TRBV18
clone size: -
D gene: -

CDR3 protein: CASSFDGIYGYTF
CDR3 DNA: TGTGCCAGCAGCTTTGACGGAATCTATGGCTACACCTTC
J gene: TRBJ1-2
V gene: TRBV5-8
clone size: -
D gene: -

CDR3 protein: CASSQESVGQGGTDTQYF
CDR3 DNA: TGCGCCAGCAGCCAGGAAAGCGTAGGTCAGGGGGGTACAGATACGCAGTATTTT
J gene: TRBJ2-3
V gene: TRBV4-1
clone size: -
D gene: -

CDR3 protein: CASSPLTGANTEAFF
CDR3 DNA: TGCGCCAGCAGCCCCCTGACAGGAGCGAACACTGAAGCTTTCTTT
J gene: TRBJ1-1
V gene: TRBV5-1
clone size: -
D gene: -

CDR3 protein: CASSLRATSASSYNEQFF
CDR3 DNA: TGTGCCAGCAGCTTACGGGCGACTAGCGCCAGCTCCTACAATGAGCAGTTCTTC
J gene: TRBJ2-1
V gene: TRBV7-2
clone size: -
D gene: TRBD2

CDR3 protein: CASSRQGGMNTIYF
CDR3 DNA: TGTGCCAGCAGCCGACAGGGGGGTATGAACACCATATATTTT
J gene: TRBJ1-3
V gene: TRBV2
clone size: -
D gene: TRBD1

CDR3 protein: CASSLRENYGYTF
CDR3 DNA: TGTGCCAGCAGTTTGAGAGAGAACTATGGCTACACCTTC
J gene: TRBJ1-2
V gene: TRBV27
clone size: -
D gene: -

CDR3 protein: CASPPRGGELFF
CDR3 DNA: TGTGCCAGCCCTCCTAGAGGGGGGGAGCTGTTTTTT
J gene: TRBJ2-2
V gene: TRBV2
clone size: -
D gene: -

CDR3 protein: CASSPGYSSEKLFF
CDR3 DNA: TGTGCCAGCAGCCCAGGGTATTCAAGTGAAAAACTGTTTTTT
J gene: TRBJ1-4
V gene: TRBV6-5
clone size: -
D gene: -